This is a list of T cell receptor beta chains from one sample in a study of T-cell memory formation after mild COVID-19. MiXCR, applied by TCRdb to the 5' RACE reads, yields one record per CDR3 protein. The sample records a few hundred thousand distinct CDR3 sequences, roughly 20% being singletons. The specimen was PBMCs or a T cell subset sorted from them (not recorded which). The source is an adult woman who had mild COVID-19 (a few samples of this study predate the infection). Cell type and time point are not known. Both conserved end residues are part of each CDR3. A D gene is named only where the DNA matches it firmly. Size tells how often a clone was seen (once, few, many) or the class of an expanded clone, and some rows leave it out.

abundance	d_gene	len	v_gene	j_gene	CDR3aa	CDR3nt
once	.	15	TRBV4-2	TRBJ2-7	CASSPVEGGSYEQYF	TGTGCCAGCAGCCCCGTGGAGGGGGGGTCCTACGAGCAGTACTTC
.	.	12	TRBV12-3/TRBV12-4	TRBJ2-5	CASSLGMETQYF	TGTGCCAGCAGTTTAGGGATGGAGACCCAGTACTTC
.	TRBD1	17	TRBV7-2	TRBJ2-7	CASSLGIRTGSLYEQYF	TGTGCCAGCAGCTTGGGCATTCGGACAGGTTCCCTCTACGAGCAGTACTTC
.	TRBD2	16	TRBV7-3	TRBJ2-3	CASSAGLAVGTDTQYF	TGTGCCAGCAGCGCGGGACTAGCGGTAGGCACAGATACGCAGTATTTT
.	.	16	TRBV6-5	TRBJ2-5	CASSYSRLAVQETQYF	TGTGCCAGCAGTTACTCGAGGTTGGCAGTCCAAGAGACCCAGTACTTC
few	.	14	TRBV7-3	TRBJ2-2	CASSDSANTGELFF	TGTGCCAGCAGCGACAGCGCGAACACCGGGGAGCTGTTTTTT
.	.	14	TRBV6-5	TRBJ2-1	CASSYSISGNEQFF	TGTGCCAGCAGTTACTCGATCTCTGGAAATGAGCAGTTCTTC
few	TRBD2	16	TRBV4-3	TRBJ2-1	CASSRELAGGYNEQFF	TGCGCCAGCAGCCGCGAACTAGCGGGTGGGTACAATGAGCAGTTCTTC
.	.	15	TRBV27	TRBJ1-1	CASSSYSTGQAEAFF	TGTGCCAGCAGTTCATATAGTACAGGGCAGGCTGAAGCTTTCTTT
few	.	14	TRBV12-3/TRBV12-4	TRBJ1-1	CASSSTTENTEAFF	TGTGCCAGCAGTTCAACGACTGAGAACACTGAAGCTTTCTTT
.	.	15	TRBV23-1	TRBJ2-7	CASSQAWHRTYEQYF	TGCGCCAGCAGTCAAGCATGGCACCGTACCTACGAGCAGTACTTC
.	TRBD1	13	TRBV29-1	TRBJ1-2	CSVKTGWDYGYTF	TGCAGCGTGAAGACAGGGTGGGACTATGGCTACACCTTC
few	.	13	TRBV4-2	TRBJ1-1	CASSQDGKGPAFF	TGTGCCAGCAGCCAAGATGGAAAAGGGCCGGCTTTCTTT
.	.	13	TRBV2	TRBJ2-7	CASKARGYYEQYF	TGTGCCAGCAAGGCAAGGGGTTACTACGAGCAGTACTTC
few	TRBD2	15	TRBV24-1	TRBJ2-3	CATSVDSGRAGTQYF	TGTGCCACCAGTGTTGATAGCGGGAGGGCCGGTACGCAGTATTTT
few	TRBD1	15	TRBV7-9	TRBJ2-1	CASRGDRISYNEQFF	TGTGCCAGCAGGGGGGACAGGATCTCCTACAATGAGCAGTTCTTC
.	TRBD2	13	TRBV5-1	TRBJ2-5	CASSPAGEETQYF	TGCGCCAGCAGCCCCGCGGGGGAAGAGACCCAGTACTTC
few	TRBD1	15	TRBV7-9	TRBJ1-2	CASSADRDRARGYTF	TGTGCCAGCAGCGCTGACCGGGACAGGGCTCGGGGCTACACCTTC
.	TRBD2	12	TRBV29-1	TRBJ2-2	CSVVGGAGELFF	TGCAGCGTTGTCGGGGGGGCCGGGGAGCTGTTTTTT
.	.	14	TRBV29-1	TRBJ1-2	CSVEGPAGDYGYTF	TGCAGCGTTGAAGGCCCCGCAGGGGACTATGGCTACACCTTC
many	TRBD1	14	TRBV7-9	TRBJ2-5	CASSLVTGTETQYF	TGTGCCAGCAGCTTAGTGACAGGGACAGAGACCCAGTACTTC
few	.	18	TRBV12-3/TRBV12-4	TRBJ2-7	CASSLLAPRSKSSYEQYF	TGTGCCAGCAGTTTACTCGCCCCGCGGAGCAAGTCTTCCTACGAGCAGTACTTC
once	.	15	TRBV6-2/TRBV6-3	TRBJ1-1	CASSYSVVMNTEAFF	TGTGCCAGCAGTTACTCTGTGGTGATGAACACTGAAGCTTTCTTT
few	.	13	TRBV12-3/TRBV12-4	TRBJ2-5	CASSQLGRETQYF	TGTGCCAGCAGTCAACTAGGGAGAGAGACCCAGTACTTC
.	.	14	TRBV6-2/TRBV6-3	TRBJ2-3	CASTPGTPMDTQYF	TGTGCCAGCACCCCCGGGACCCCAATGGATACGCAGTATTTT
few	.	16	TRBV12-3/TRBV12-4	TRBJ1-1	CASSPLAARGGTEAFF	TGTGCCAGCAGTCCTTTAGCGGCCCGGGGTGGCACTGAAGCTTTCTTT
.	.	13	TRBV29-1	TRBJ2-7	CSVGGTASYEQYF	TGCAGCGTTGGCGGGACGGCGTCCTACGAGCAGTACTTC
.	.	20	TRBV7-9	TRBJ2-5	CASSLVAGRESLPPQETQYF	TGTGCCAGCAGCTTAGTCGCGGGTCGGGAGAGCTTACCTCCCCAAGAGACCCAGTACTTC
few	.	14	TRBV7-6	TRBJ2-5	CASSLATAQETQYF	TGTGCCAGCAGCTTAGCGACAGCCCAGGAGACCCAGTACTTC
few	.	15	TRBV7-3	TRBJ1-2	CASSLSPAGETGYTF	TGTGCCAGCAGCTTATCCCCGGCGGGGGAGACTGGCTACACCTTC
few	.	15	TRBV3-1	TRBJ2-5	CASSLTGLGQETQYF	TGTGCCAGCAGCCTTACAGGTTTGGGCCAAGAGACCCAGTACTTC
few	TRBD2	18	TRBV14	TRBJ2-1	CASSPDHPLAGGGNEQFF	TGTGCCAGCAGCCCCGACCACCCATTAGCGGGGGGGGGCAATGAGCAGTTCTTC
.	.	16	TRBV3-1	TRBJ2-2	CASSQSLSANTGELFF	TGTGCCAGCAGCCAATCTCTCAGCGCGAACACCGGGGAGCTGTTTTTT
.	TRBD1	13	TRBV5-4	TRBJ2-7	CASSGTVSYEQYF	TGTGCCAGCAGCGGGACAGTTTCCTACGAGCAGTACTTC
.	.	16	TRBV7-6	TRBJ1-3	CASSPEVGRTGNTIYF	TGTGCCAGCAGCCCGGAGGTGGGCAGAACTGGAAACACCATATATTTT
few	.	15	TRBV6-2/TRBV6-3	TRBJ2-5	CASSPTGTGRETQYF	TGTGCCAGCAGTCCCACGGGGACCGGCAGAGAGACCCAGTACTTC
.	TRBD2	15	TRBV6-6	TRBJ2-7	CASSYSSPGGYEQYF	TGTGCCAGCAGTTACTCTTCTCCGGGGGGGTACGAGCAGTACTTC
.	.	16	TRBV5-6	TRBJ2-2	CASSLGGGSNTGELFF	TGTGCCAGCAGCTTGGGGGGCGGATCGAACACCGGGGAGCTGTTTTTT
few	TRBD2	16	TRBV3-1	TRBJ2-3	CASSQVAGAATDTQYF	TGTGCCAGCAGCCAAGTGGCGGGAGCAGCTACAGATACGCAGTATTTT
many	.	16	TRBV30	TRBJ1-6	CAWSVQVIGNNSPLHF	TGTGCCTGGAGTGTTCAGGTTATTGGAAATAATTCACCCCTCCACTTT
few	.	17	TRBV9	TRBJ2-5	CASSVEPSRGGQETQYF	TGTGCCAGCAGCGTAGAACCCTCACGCGGAGGCCAAGAGACCCAGTACTTC
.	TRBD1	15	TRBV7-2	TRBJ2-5	CASSPGDRWGETQYF	TGTGCCAGCAGCCCAGGGGACAGATGGGGGGAGACCCAGTACTTC
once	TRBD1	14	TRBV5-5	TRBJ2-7	CASSKDRGKYEQYF	TGTGCCAGCAGCAAGGACAGGGGAAAGTACGAGCAGTACTTC
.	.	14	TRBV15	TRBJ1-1	CATSRDRGATEAFF	TGTGCCACCAGCAGAGATCGGGGGGCCACTGAAGCTTTCTTT
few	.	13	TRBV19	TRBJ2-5	CASSRETQETQYF	TGTGCCAGTTCTCGCGAGACTCAAGAGACCCAGTACTTC
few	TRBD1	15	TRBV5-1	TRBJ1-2	CASSRTGQADYGYTF	TGCGCCAGCAGCCGTACTGGACAGGCGGATTATGGCTACACCTTC
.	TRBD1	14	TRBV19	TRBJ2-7	CASSRTGLSYEQYF	TGTGCCAGCTCGAGGACAGGGCTATCCTACGAGCAGTACTTC
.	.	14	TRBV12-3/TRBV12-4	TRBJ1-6	CASSLGTENSPLHF	TGTGCCAGCAGTTTAGGGACAGAAAATTCACCCCTCCACTTT
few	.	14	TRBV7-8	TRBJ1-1	CASSLGGGRTEAFF	TGTGCCAGCAGCTTAGGGGGAGGTAGAACTGAAGCTTTCTTT
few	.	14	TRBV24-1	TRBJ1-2	CATSDPRGHYGYTF	TGTGCCACCAGTGACCCTAGGGGACACTATGGCTACACCTTC